These 9 T cell receptor beta chains originate from one sample sequenced in a study of blood T cell repertoires in COVID-19. The assay was immunoSEQ multiplex PCR, and TCRdb's table has in-frame clones only and misses some. The data show approximately 280,000 clones, roughly 90% seen once. The sequenced material came from PBMCs or T cells enriched from blood (not recorded which). These receptors were obtained from a young woman with acute COVID-19.

The chain links TRBV7-2 to TRBJ1-4; 10 nucleotides agree with TRBD1. After removal of 0 bases from V and 8 bases from J, the junction contained 3 bases not matched to a gene. The CDR3 consists of 15 residues. Germline CDR1 SGHTA, CDR2 FQGNSA. The CDR3 nucleotides are TGTGCCAGCAGCTTAGCCGGGACAGGGGCGGAAAAACTGTTTTTT. Amino acid sequence: CASSLAGTGAEKLFF.

V usage is TRBV7-9 and J usage is TRBJ1-1; D perhaps matches TRBD1 (5 bases). This CDR3 has 13 amino acids. V was shortened by 5 bases and J by 8 bases, with 15 bases between the two germline ends. CDR1 SEHNR and CDR2 FQNEAQ come from the germline V gene (reference sequence). Written as DNA, the CDR3 is TGTGCCAGCAGCCCCCTGGGGCGACAAGAAGCTTTCTTT. It codes for CASSPLGRQEAFF.

V gene TRBV7-6 combines with J gene TRBJ2-1, with TRBD2 matching over 8 bases. The germline V gene encodes CDR1 SGHVS and CDR2 FNYEAQ. J gave up 15 bases and V 5 bases, and 9 bases lay outside the gene matches. This CDR3 region has 12 residues. The CDR3 DNA is TGTGCCAGCAGCCCACAGGGACTAGTTCCGTTCTTC. Residues: CASSPQGLVPFF. Supplemented by reference TRBV7-6 and TRBJ2-1, the full variable domain reads GAGVSQSPRYKVTKRGQDVALRCDPISGHVSLYWYRQALGQGPEFLTYFNYEAQQDKSGLPNDRFSAERPEGSISTLTIQRTEQRDSAMYRCASSPQGLVPFFGPGTRLTVL.

This sequence joins TRBV9 and TRBJ2-7, with 9 bases fitting TRBD2. CDR1 and CDR2 from the germline V gene are SGDLS and YYNGEE. This CDR3 comprises 16 residues. Germline trimming cut 0 bases from V and 0 bases from J; bases unmatched to any gene: 4. Here the CDR3 DNA reads TGTGCCAGCAGCGTAGCTGCTAGCGGGACCTCCTACGAGCAGTACTTC. It yields the protein CASSVAASGTSYEQYF.

Only one count was recorded for this clone. This rearrangement joins TRBV11-2 to TRBJ2-7, with TRBD2 matching 10 bases. Germline V gene lookup returns CDR1 SGHAT and CDR2 FQNNGV. V gave up 5 bases and J gave up 4 bases; unmatched junction bases: 8. CDR3 length equals 15 residues. CDR3: CASSHLSGRVYEQYF. The CDR3 region has the DNA TGTGCCAGCAGCCACCTGAGCGGGAGGGTGTACGAGCAGTACTTC.

The V call is TRBV7-8, the J call TRBJ2-7, with D possibly TRBD2 on 6 matching bases. The CDR3 is 18 amino acids. Germline CDR1 is SGHVS and CDR2 is FQNEAQ. The germline V and J ends were trimmed by 3 bases and 0 bases, with 21 bases remaining between them. The CDR3 spells CASSFLSDRGINSYEQYF. DNA of the CDR3: TGTGCCAGCAGCTTTCTTTCCGATCGCGGGATCAACTCCTACGAGCAGTACTTC.

The V call is TRBV30, the J call TRBJ1-5, with TRBD1 identical over 8 bases. The CDR3 extends over 14 amino acids. The V segment lost 0 bases and the J segment 7 bases; nucleotides outside the gene matches: 5. CDR1 and CDR2 (germline): GTSNPN, SVGIG (reference sequence). In DNA form, the CDR3 reads TGTGCCTGGAGTGTACCGGACAGGGCCCAGCCCCAGCATTTT. It specifies CAWSVPDRAQPQHF.

J is TRBJ2-5 and V is TRBV7-8; 8 bases line up with TRBD2. This CDR3 spans 17 amino acids. In germline, CDR1 is SGHVS, CDR2 FQNEAQ. V lost 4 bases to trimming and J lost 2 bases; unmatched junction nucleotides: 12. Here the CDR3 reads CASSSKAASGYQETQYF. CDR3 in DNA: TGTGCCAGCAGCTCAAAGGCGGCTAGCGGGTATCAAGAGACCCAGTACTTC.

The chain uses TRBV24-1 and TRBJ2-7; 14 nucleotides line up with TRBD2. V trimming: 2 bases; J trimming: 2 bases; junction bases outside the gene matches: 10. Germline values: CDR1 KGHDR, CDR2 SFDVKD. The CDR3 has 19 residues. DNA of the CDR3: TGTGCCACCAGTGATTATGAACCCGGGACTAGCGGGAGAGCCTACGAGCAGTACTTC. The encoded protein is CATSDYEPGTSGRAYEQYF.